This T cell receptor beta chain was recorded in a study of cytomegalovirus exposure and HLA in healthy donors (dated by TCRdb to about 2017). Regarding the research as a whole: An earlier analysis of some 550 of the donors reported about 250 Gb of sequence data and some 120 million unique TCR beta sequences from some 180 million T cells. Approximately 310 gigabases of sequencing data and 91 million or so unique TCR sequences made up an early release that covered approximately 650 HLA-typed donors. Of the roughly 400 genotyped donors, over 70% fell in the genetic ancestry cluster associated with self-reported Caucasian donors. The aim of the study was to test whether cataloging public T cell receptors could identify signatures of past pathogen exposure. The study used immunosequencing to profile the T cell repertoires of approximately 640 subjects and linked those repertoires to cytomegalovirus serostatus. A separate validation cohort of about 110 different subjects was used in addition to the 666-subject first cohort. High-throughput TCR immunosequencing, statistical association of individual TCRs with disease status, and machine learning were combined to predict cytomegalovirus infection status. In a later analysis, previously published TCR beta repertoires from 666 donors were re-analyzed and high-resolution HLA genotyping was added so that TCR occurrence patterns could be studied. The later analysis used no new phenotypic data to find candidate immune exposures, relying instead on TCR beta sequences and their occurrence across donors. In an earlier analysis of 500 to 650 of the donors, high-throughput TCR beta sequencing was used to judge whether each TCR beta V gene segment behaved as functional or pseudogenic. Alongside the repertoire data, information on donor age, sex, ethnicity and CMV serostatus was compiled. Genome-wide SNP genotypes for about 65% of the roughly 670 donors were used in a later genetic analysis, which treated that subset as a discovery cohort. All discovery cohort repertoires had been generated using a single sequencing platform. HLA typing covered class I and class II loci at four-digit resolution. The number of donors typed differed by locus, with roughly 620-630 for A, B, C, DRB1 and DQB1, about 500 for DQA1, 606 for DPA1, and approximately 470 for DPB1. Four or five DR-DQ haplotypes were handled as single units for association and clustering because linkage in the cohort was strong. Across 398 genotyped donors of the cohort, an average of about 240,000 unique TCR beta nucleotide sequences per donor were sequenced, and roughly 18% of those sequences were non-productive.

Turning to this clone: This receptor's antigen is unknown. Within one base of it there is no much larger clone, and no base qualities were kept.

Findings and caveats that apply to the study as a whole: A later analysis associated about 16,000 TCR beta sequences with specific HLA alleles at a false discovery rate of 0.05. HLA typing was unavailable for some donors at each locus, so association tests used only the typed subset. Assigning TCR associations to individual alleles was difficult when HLA alleles, especially DR and DQ, strongly co-occurred. Presence/absence analyses assumed roughly uniform sequencing depth across donors, an assumption that may not hold. A further reported finding was that TCR beta sequences accurately predicted the HLA-A and HLA-B alleles for most subjects in the first cohort. In a later analysis, HLA-associated TCR beta chains showed more clonal expansion and lower generation probabilities than non-associated chains that were equally common. The sequencing pipeline was judged likely to have produced a cluster of highly shared sequence variants as a technical artifact. Linkage disequilibrium might explain the correlated functional status among segregating V segments, but an unknown experimental factor could not be ruled out. In a later analysis, TCR association rates were found to vary across HLA loci, with the most associated TCRs seen for DRB1 alleles and the fewest for HLA-C alleles. In this cohort, only TCR beta chains were sequenced, and detectable features were limited by the absence of alpha or paired-chain data. In an earlier analysis of approximately 590 of the donors, most TCR beta V segments appeared in productive rearrangements about 87% or about 30% of the time, broadly matching IMGT annotations. Across donors, most TCR sequences were observed very rarely, whereas some public TCRs were present in many individuals. A later genetic analysis reported fewer N-insertions in productive TCRs among donors in an Asian-associated ancestry cluster than the approximately 670-donor mean. A later genetic analysis associated a missense DCLRE1C variant with V-gene and J-gene trimming of TCR beta chains, and an independent cohort replicated the association. The earlier analysis of around 600 of the donors excluded 15 to 20 rarely observed V segments, including chromosome 9 orphons, because counts were too low. The 87-base-pair reads could not distinguish some IMGT-functional V segments, including TRBV6-2 and TRBV6-3, so those segments were excluded. A later analysis found that most CMV-associated TCR beta chains appeared HLA-restricted, with HLA associations seemingly driven largely by CMV exposure. According to a later analysis, parvovirus B19, influenza, CMV and Epstein-Barr virus appeared linked to several top co-occurrence clusters. The study gave a list of under 200 TCR beta chains associated with cytomegalovirus. According to the authors, the approach could potentially be generalized to other disease states and immunological phenotypes. For the cohort, immune exposure information was limited to CMV serostatus. In both the original and validation cohorts, the classifier was reported to diagnose cytomegalovirus status with high specificity and sensitivity. A few of the identified cytomegalovirus-associated TCR beta chains were confirmed in vitro to be specific for cytomegalovirus antigens.

The cohort consisted of 670 or so healthy bone marrow donors. At the time of sampling, every cohort member was nominally healthy, though immune exposures that went unrecorded were likely present. The donor was CMV seronegative and belonged to the group of around 350 seronegative cohort members. A peripheral blood sample was provided by each donor, and peripheral blood mononuclear cells were used for TCR beta sequencing. Genomic DNA extraction from the blood cell samples was performed with the Qiagen DNeasy Blood Extraction Kit. The library was generated by the immunoSEQ multiplex PCR assay. A mixture of 60 forward primers for TCR Vbeta segments and 13 reverse primers for TCR Jbeta segments was used in the multiplex PCR. Amplification of the CDR3 region of rearranged TCR beta genes was performed with a multiplex PCR assay on genomic DNA. Amplified TCR beta libraries were sequenced as 87-base-pair reads on the Illumina HiSeq System. The paper's processing steps were these. In a later analysis, some 80 million unique TCR beta chains were counted across the roughly 610 repertoires, and roughly 10 million of these chains were shared by at least two donors. Raw reads were error-corrected and collapsed into unique sequences with a nearest-neighbor algorithm that merged closely related sequences to remove PCR and sequencing errors. Alignment of CDR3 sequences to IMGT reference sequences was used to assign V, D and J gene segments. Each retained sequence needed at least a six-nucleotide match to both a V gene segment and a J gene segment. A rearrangement was called productive if the CDR3 had no stop codons and remained in frame with V and J, and every other rearrangement was called non-productive. CDR3 was defined by IMGT convention, running from the second conserved V-encoded cysteine to the conserved J-encoded phenylalanine. Sequences without an unambiguous match to a single V gene segment were excluded from the earlier analysis of 500 to 700 of the donors. In an earlier analysis of 587 of the donors, a V segment was called functional when productive rearrangements were above 56.7%, and segregating when the standard deviation between donors exceeded 5%. A statistical classification framework was developed to diagnose cytomegalovirus status using the catalog of TCR beta chain sequences. In a later analysis, TCR nucleotide sequences were compared against IMGT/GENE-DB human TR gene sequences so that V and J genes could be assigned. In a later analysis, CDR3 sequences and most-parsimonious VDJ recombination scenarios were assigned using the TCRdist pipeline. In a later analysis, each TCR beta chain was defined by its CDR3 amino acid sequence together with its V-gene family, and reads lacking a unique V-gene family were excluded. In a later analysis, approximately 590 highly shared, low-generation-probability nucleotide sequences were removed to address suspected cross-contamination and a sequencing artifact. In a later analysis, a clonal expansion index for each public chain was calculated from normalized within-repertoire ranks of inferred template counts. In a later analysis, generation probabilities were computed with a VDJ recombination model fitted to out-of-frame rearrangements, and the resulting probabilities were checked against IGoR. In a later analysis, hypergeometric tests were used to score TCR-TCR, TCR-HLA and TCR-CMV co-occurrence, with a repertoire-size bias correction applied to TCR pairs. False discovery rates were estimated in a later analysis by permuting HLA or CMV assignments 20 times. In a later analysis, co-occurring TCRs were grouped using DBSCAN, with TCRdist sequence similarity added in when clustering inside HLA-allele-positive subsets. Repertoires with fewer than 30,000 or more than 120,000 public chains, plus five repertoires with anomalous nucleotide sharing, were excluded from co-occurrence clustering. As stored in TCRdb, this immuneACCESS dataset retains in-frame rearrangements with V and J assigned. A fraction of the clones does not appear; measured against another copy, unresolved V genes explain less than half of the discrepancy, and the remainder lacks a known reason. V and J calls and clone size are given by that table; D and trimming were obtained from the DNA. The sample table contains about 83,000 clones; only one count was recorded for roughly 81% of them. The top ten constitute around 1.9% of the sample.

From a lookup of the germline V gene (reference sequence), CDR1 and CDR2 are SEHNR and FQNEAQ. The CDR3 covers 16 residues, taking in both the cysteine and the phenylalanine. Of the read, only the CDR3 DNA is kept; its 48 bases are in frame from base 1. Trimming removed 2 bases from V and 4 bases from J; the gene matches leave 5 bases unexplained. This TCR was recovered from a woman in her 30s in good health and CMV-seronegative. The sequence is built from TRBV7-9 and TRBJ2-5; 12 junctional bases match TRBD2. The sequencing sample was made of PBMCs. The CDR3 loop reads CASSLLAGGGLETQYF. The base sequence is TGTGCCAGCAGCTTACTAGCGGGAGGGGGCTTAGAGACCCAGTACTTC.